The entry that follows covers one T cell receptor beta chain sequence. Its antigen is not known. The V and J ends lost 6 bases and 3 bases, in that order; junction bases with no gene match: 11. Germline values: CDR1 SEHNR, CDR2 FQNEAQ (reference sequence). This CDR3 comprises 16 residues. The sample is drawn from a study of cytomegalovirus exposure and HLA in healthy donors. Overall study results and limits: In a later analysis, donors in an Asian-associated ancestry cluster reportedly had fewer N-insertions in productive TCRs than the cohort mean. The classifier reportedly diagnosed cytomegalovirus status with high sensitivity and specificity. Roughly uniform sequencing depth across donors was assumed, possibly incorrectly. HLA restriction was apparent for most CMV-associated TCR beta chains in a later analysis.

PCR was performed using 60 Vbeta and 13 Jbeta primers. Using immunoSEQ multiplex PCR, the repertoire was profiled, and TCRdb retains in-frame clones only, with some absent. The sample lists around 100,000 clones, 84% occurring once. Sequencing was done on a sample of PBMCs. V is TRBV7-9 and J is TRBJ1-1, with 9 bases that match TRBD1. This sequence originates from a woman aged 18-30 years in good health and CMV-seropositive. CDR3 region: CASRRGQGLDDTEAFF. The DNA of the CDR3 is TGTGCCAGCAGACGGGGACAGGGCCTAGACGACACTGAAGCTTTCTTT.